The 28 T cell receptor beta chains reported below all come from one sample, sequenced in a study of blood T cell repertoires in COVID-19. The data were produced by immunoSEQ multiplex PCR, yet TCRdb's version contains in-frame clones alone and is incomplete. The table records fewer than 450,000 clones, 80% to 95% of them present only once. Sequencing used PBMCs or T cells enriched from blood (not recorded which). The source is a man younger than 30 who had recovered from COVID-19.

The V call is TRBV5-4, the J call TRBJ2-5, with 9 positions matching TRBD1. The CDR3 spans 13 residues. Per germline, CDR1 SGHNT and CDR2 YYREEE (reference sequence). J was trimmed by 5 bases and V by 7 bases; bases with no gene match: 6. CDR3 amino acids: CASGDRAGETQYF. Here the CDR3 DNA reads TGTGCCAGCGGGGACAGGGCGGGGGAGACCCAGTACTTC.

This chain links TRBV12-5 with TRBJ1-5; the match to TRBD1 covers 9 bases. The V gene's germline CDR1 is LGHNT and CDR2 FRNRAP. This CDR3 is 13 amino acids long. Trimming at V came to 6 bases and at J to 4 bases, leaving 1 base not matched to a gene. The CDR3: CASGTGGNQPQHF. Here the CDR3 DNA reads TGTGCTAGTGGGACAGGGGGTAATCAGCCCCAGCATTTT.

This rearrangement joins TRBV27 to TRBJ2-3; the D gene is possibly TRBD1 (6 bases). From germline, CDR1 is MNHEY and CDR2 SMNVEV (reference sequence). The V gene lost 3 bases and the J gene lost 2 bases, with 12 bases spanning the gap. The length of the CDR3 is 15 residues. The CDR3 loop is CASSFQGRITDTQYF. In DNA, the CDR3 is TGTGCCAGCAGTTTTCAGGGGCGGATCACAGATACGCAGTATTTT.

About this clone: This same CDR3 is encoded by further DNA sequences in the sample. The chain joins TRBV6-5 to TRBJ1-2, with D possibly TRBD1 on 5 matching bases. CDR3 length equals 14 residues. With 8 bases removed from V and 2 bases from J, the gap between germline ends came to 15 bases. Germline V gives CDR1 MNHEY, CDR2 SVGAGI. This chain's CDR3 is CASSYPRENYGYTF. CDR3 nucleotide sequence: TGTGCCAGCTCGTATCCCAGGGAAAACTATGGCTACACCTTC.

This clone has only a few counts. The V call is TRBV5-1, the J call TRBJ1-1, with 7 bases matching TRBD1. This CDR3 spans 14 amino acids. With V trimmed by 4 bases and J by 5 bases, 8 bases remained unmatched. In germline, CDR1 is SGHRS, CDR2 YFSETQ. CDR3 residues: CASSALTGNTEAFF. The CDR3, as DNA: TGCGCCAGCAGCGCCCTGACAGGGAATACTGAAGCTTTCTTT.

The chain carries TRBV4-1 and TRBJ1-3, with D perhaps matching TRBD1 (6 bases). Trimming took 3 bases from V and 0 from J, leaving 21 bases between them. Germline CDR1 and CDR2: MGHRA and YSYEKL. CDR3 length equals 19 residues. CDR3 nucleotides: TGCGCCAGCAGCCAGACCCAGCCACAGGGTACGGGCTCTGGAAACACCATATATTTT. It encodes CASSQTQPQGTGSGNTIYF.

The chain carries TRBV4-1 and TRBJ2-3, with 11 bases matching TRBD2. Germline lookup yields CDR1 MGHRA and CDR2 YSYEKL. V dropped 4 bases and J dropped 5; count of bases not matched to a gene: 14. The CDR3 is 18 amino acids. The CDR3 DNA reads TGCGCCAGCAGCCTCGCCGTGGACCTAGCGGGAGGTCAAGATACGCAGTATTTT. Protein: CASSLAVDLAGGQDTQYF.

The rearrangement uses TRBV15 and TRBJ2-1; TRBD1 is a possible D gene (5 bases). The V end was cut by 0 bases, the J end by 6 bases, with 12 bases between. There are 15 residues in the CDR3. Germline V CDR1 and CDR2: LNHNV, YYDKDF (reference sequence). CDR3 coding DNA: TGTGCCACCAGCAGAGATCTGACAGCCCCCAATGAGCAGTTCTTC. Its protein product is CATSRDLTAPNEQFF. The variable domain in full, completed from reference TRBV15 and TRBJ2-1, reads DAMVIQNPRYQVTQFGKPVTLSCSQTLNHNVMYWYQQKSSQAPKLLFHYYDKDFNNEADTPDNFQSRRPNTSFCFLDIRSPGLGDTAMYLCATSRDLTAPNEQFFGPGTRLTVL.

CDR3 loop: CASSPLAGYGNTIYF. In nucleotides, the CDR3 is TGTGCCAGCAGCCCTTTAGCAGGGTACGGAAACACCATATATTTT. V gene TRBV3-1 (or the pseudogene TRBV3-2) combines with J gene TRBJ1-3, with D possibly being TRBD1 (5 bases). Deletions cut 4 bases from V and 4 bases from J, with 14 bases between. The CDR3 length is 15 residues. Germline V CDR1 and CDR2: LGHDT, YNNKEL (reference sequence).

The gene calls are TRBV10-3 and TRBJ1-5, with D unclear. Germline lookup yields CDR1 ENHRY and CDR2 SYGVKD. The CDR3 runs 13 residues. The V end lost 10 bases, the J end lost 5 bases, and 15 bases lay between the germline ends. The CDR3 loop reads CATPRRKDQPQHF. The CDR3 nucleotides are TGTGCCACTCCGAGGAGGAAGGATCAGCCCCAGCATTTT.

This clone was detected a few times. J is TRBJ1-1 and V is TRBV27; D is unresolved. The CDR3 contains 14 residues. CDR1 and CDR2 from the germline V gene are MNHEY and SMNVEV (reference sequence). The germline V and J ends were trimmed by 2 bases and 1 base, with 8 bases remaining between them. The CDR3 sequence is CASSLVGANTEAFF. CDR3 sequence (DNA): TGTGCCAGCAGTTTAGTGGGAGCGAACACTGAAGCTTTCTTT.

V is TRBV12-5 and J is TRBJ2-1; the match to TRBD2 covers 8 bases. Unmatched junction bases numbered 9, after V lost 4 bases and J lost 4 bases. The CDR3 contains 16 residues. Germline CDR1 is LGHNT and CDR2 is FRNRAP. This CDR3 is CASGSNLAGVYNEQFF. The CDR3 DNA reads TGTGCTAGTGGTTCGAACCTAGCGGGTGTTTACAATGAGCAGTTCTTC.

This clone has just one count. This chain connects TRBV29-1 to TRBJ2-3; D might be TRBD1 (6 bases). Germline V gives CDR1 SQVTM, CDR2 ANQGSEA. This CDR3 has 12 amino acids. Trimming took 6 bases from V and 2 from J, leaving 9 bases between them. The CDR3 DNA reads TGCAGCGTATCGGGACACACAGATACGCAGTATTTT. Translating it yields CSVSGHTDTQYF.

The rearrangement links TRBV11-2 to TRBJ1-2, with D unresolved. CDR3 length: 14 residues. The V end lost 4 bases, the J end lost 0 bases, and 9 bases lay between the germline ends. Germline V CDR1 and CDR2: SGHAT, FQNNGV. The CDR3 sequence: CASSWEGSNYGYTF. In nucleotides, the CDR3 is TGTGCCAGCAGCTGGGAGGGCTCTAACTATGGCTACACCTTC.

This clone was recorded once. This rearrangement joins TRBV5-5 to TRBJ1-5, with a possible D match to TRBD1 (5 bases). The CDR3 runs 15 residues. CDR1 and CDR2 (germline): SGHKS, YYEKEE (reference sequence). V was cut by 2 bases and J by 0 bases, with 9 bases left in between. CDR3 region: CASSFRDYSNQPQHF. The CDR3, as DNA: TGTGCCAGCAGCTTCAGGGATTATAGCAATCAGCCCCAGCATTTT.

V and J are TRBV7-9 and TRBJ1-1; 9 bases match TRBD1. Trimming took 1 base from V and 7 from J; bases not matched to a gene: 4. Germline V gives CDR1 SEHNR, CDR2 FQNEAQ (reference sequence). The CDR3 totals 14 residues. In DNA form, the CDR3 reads TGTGCCAGCAGCTTAGGGACAGGGGTTTTTGAAGCTTTCTTT. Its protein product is CASSLGTGVFEAFF.

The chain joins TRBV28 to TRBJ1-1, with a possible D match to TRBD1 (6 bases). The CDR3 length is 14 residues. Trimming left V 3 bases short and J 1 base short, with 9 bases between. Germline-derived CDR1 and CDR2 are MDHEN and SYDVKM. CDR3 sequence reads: CASSLWGRNTEAFF. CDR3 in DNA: TGTGCCAGCAGTTTGTGGGGGCGGAACACTGAAGCTTTCTTT.

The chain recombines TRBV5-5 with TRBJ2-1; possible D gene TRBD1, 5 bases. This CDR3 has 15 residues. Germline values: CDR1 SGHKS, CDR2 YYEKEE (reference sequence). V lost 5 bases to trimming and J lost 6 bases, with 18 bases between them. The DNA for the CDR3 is TGTGCCAGCAGTCTGACAGCCTCGTCGGGCAATGAGCAGTTCTTC. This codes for CASSLTASSGNEQFF.

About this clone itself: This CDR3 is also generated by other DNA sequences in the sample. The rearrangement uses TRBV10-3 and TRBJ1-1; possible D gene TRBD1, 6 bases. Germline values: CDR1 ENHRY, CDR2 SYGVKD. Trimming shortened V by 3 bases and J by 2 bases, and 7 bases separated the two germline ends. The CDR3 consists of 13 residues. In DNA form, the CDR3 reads TGTGCCATCAGTGAACAGGGAAACACTGAAGCTTTCTTT. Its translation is CAISEQGNTEAFF.

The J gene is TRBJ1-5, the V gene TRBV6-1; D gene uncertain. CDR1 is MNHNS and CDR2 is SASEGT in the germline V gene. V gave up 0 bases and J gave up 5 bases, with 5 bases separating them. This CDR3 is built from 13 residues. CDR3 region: CASSEASDQPQHF. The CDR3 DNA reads TGTGCCAGCAGTGAAGCGTCTGATCAGCCCCAGCATTTT.

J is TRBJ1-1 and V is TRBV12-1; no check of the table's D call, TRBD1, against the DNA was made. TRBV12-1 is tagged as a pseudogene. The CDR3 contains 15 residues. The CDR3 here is CASSFPRAGPTEAFF. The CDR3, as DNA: TGTGCCAGCAGCTTCCCCCGGGCAGGGCCGACTGAAGCTTTCTTT.

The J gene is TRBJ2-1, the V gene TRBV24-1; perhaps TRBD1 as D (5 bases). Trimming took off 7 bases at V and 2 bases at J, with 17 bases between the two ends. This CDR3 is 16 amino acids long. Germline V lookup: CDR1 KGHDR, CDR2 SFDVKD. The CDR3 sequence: CATSDDRPKTYNEQFF. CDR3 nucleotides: TGTGCCACCAGCGACGACAGACCAAAAACCTACAATGAGCAGTTCTTC.

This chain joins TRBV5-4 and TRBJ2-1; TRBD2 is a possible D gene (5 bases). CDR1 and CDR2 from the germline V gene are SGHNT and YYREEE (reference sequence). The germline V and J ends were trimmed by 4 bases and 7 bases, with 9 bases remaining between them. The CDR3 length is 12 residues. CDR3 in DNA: TGTGCCAGCAGCAACGGGATAAATGAGCAGTTCTTC. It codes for CASSNGINEQFF.

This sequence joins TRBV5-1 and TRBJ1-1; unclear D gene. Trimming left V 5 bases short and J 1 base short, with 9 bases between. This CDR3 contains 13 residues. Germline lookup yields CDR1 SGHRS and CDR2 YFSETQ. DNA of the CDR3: TGCGCCAGCAGTGGAGGCGGGAACACTGAAGCTTTCTTT. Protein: CASSGGGNTEAFF.

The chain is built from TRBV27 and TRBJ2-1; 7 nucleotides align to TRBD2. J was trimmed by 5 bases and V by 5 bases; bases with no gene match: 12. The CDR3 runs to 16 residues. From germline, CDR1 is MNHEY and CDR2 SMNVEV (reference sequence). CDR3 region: CASSPLGRGGNNEQFF. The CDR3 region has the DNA TGTGCCAGCAGTCCCCTTGGACGGGGAGGGAACAATGAGCAGTTCTTC.

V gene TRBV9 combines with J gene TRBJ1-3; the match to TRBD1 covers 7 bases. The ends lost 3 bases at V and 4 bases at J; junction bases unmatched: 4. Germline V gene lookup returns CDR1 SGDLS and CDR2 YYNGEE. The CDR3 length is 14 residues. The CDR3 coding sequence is TGTGCCAGCAGCGCCTCAGGGGGAGGAAACACCATATATTTT. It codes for CASSASGGGNTIYF. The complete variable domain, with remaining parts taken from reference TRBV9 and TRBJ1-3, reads DSGVTQTPKHLITATGQRVTLRCSPRSGDLSVYWYQQSLDQGLQFLIQYYNGEERAKGNILERFSAQQFPDLHSELNLSSLELGDSALYFCASSASGGGNTIYFGEGSWLTVV.

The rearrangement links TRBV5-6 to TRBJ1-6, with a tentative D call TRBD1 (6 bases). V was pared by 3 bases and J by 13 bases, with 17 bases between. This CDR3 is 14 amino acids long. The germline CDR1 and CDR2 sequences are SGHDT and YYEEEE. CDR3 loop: CASSSSTGYEPLHF. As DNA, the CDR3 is TGTGCCAGCAGCTCGTCAACAGGGTACGAGCCCCTCCACTTT.

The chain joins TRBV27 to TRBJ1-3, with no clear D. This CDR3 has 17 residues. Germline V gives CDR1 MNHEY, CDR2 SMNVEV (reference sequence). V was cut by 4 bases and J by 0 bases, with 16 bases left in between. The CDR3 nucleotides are TGTGCCAGCAGTTCGCCGGGTTCAGCGAGCTCTGGAAACACCATATATTTT. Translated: CASSSPGSASSGNTIYF.